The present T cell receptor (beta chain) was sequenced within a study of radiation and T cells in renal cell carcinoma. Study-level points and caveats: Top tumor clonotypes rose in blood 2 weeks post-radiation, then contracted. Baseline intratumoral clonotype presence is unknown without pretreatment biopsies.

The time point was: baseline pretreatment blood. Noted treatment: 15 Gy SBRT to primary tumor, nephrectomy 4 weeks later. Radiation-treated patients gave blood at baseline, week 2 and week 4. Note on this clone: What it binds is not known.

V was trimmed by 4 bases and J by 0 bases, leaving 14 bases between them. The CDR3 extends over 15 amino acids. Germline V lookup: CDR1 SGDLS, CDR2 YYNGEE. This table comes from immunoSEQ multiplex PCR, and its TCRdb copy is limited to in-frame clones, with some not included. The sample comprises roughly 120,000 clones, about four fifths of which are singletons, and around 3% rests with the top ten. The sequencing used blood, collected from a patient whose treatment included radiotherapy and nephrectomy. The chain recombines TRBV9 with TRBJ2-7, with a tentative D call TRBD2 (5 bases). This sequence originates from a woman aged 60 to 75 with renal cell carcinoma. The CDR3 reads CASSTKLGNSYEQYF. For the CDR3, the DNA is TGTGCCAGCAGCACAAAACTCGGGAACTCCTACGAGCAGTACTTC.